The 15 T cell receptor beta chains in this list originate from one sample, sequenced in a study of cytomegalovirus exposure and HLA in healthy donors. Primers included in the PCR were 60 Vbeta and 13 Jbeta primers. Profiling relied on immunoSEQ multiplex PCR, and the TCRdb table lists in-frame clones only, not all of them. The sample carries more than 65,000 clones, roughly four fifths recorded once. Sequencing used PBMCs. These receptor sequences come from a man younger than 35 in good health and CMV-seronegative.

The chain employs TRBV5-1 and TRBJ2-1, with 7 bases lining up with TRBD2. Germline CDR1 is SGHRS and CDR2 is YFSETQ. V lost 4 bases and J lost 12; bases outside the gene matches: 16. The length of the CDR3 is 15 residues. In nucleotides, the CDR3 is TGCGCCAGCAGCATTGAAGGTAGCGGGCCGGCCCGGCAGTTCTTC. The encoded protein is CASSIEGSGPARQFF. The variable domain in full, with the rest retrieved from reference TRBV5-1 and TRBJ2-1, is KAGVTQTPRYLIKTRGQQVTLSCSPISGHRSVSWYQQTPGQGLQFLFEYFSETQRNKGNFPGRFSGRQFSNSRSEMNVSTLELGDSALYLCASSIEGSGPARQFFGPGTRLTVL.

The chain has TRBV4-1 and TRBJ2-1; maybe TRBD2 (6 bases). Trimming cost V 1 base and J 7 bases, with 14 bases left between them. Germline assignment: CDR1 MGHRA and CDR2 YSYEKL. The CDR3 is 15 amino acids. The chain's CDR3 is CASSQAFGSRNEQFF. The CDR3 DNA sequence: TGCGCCAGCAGCCAAGCTTTCGGGAGTAGGAATGAGCAGTTCTTC.

V usage is TRBV30 and J usage is TRBJ2-3, with 11 bases identical to TRBD2. V trimming: 7 bases; J trimming: 6 bases; junction bases outside the gene matches: 6. This CDR3 is built from 13 residues. Germline loops: CDR1 GTSNPN, CDR2 SVGIG (reference sequence). The CDR3 DNA reads as TGTGCCTTTAGCGGGGGGGCGACTGATACGCAGTATTTT. Its protein product is CAFSGGATDTQYF.

The V call is TRBV7-3, the J call TRBJ2-7; D may be TRBD2 (6 bases). The germline V and J ends were trimmed by 5 bases and 6 bases, with 8 bases remaining between them. Germline V gives CDR1 SGHTA, CDR2 FQGTGA. CDR3 length equals 11 residues. The CDR3 loop is CASSAGSEQYF. As DNA, the CDR3 is TGTGCCAGCAGCGCGGGGAGCGAGCAGTACTTC.

V gene TRBV4-2 combines with J gene TRBJ2-5; 9 nucleotides agree with TRBD2. The CDR3 covers 16 residues. Trimming removed 6 bases from V and 4 bases from J; junction bases left unmatched: 12. Germline V lookup: CDR1 LGHNA, CDR2 YNFKEQ. CDR3 in amino acids: CASRGLLAGAPETQYF. As DNA, the CDR3 is TGTGCCAGCAGAGGCCTTTTAGCGGGAGCCCCAGAGACCCAGTACTTC.

This clone was detected once. The chain uses TRBV6-5 and TRBJ1-1; D is possibly TRBD1 (5 bases). The CDR3 consists of 14 residues. Trimming took off 4 bases at V and 5 bases at J, with 14 bases between the two ends. Germline V gives CDR1 MNHEY, CDR2 SVGAGI. As DNA, the CDR3 is TGTGCCAGCAGTTTCGGGGGGACGAGAACTGAAGCTTTCTTT. This encodes CASSFGGTRTEAFF.

The chain combines TRBV7-3 with TRBJ2-7, with 12 bases fitting TRBD2. The CDR3 covers 16 residues. The germline gives CDR1 SGHTA, CDR2 FQGTGA. The J segment lost 0 bases and the V segment lost 0 bases, leaving 0 bases of the junction unmatched. The CDR3, as DNA: TGTGCCAGCAGCTTAACGACTAGCGGGGGCTCCTACGAGCAGTACTTC. It encodes CASSLTTSGGSYEQYF.

V and J are TRBV20-1 and TRBJ1-2; TRBD1 matches at 8 bases. This CDR3 contains 11 residues. Germline V gene sequence: CDR1 DFQATT, CDR2 SNEGSKA (reference sequence). With V trimmed by 3 bases and J by 7 bases, 1 base remained unmatched. Written as DNA, the CDR3 is TGCAGTGCTAGGGACAGGGTTGGCTACACCTTC. Its protein is CSARDRVGYTF.

The chain uses TRBV5-6 and TRBJ1-1; D unresolved. Germline V lookup: CDR1 SGHDT, CDR2 YYEEEE. Trimming removed 2 bases from V and 0 bases from J, with 8 bases in between. The CDR3 contains 14 residues. The CDR3 nucleotides are TGTGCCAGCAGCTTCCCGGGGATGAACACTGAAGCTTTCTTT. This sequence encodes CASSFPGMNTEAFF.

The J gene is TRBJ1-3, the V gene TRBV9; D may be TRBD1 (6 bases). The germline gives CDR1 SGDLS, CDR2 YYNGEE. Trimming stripped 4 bases from V and 1 base from J, with 6 bases between. This CDR3 spans 13 amino acids. The CDR3, as DNA: TGTGCCAGCAGCACAGGGTCTGGAAACACCATATATTTT. It codes for CASSTGSGNTIYF.

In nucleotides, the CDR3 is TGTGCCAGTAGTATAGGGGACAGGGGACTTTACAATGAGCAGTTCTTC. This encodes CASSIGDRGLYNEQFF. The chain uses TRBV19 and TRBJ2-1; 10 bases align to TRBD1. CDR1 is LNHDA and CDR2 is SQIVND in the germline V gene (reference sequence). The CDR3 covers 16 residues. V lost 1 base to trimming and J lost 4 bases; unmatched junction nucleotides: 4.

The V call is TRBV10-3, the J call TRBJ2-6, with D tentatively TRBD1 (6 bases). Per the germline V gene, CDR1 is ENHRY and CDR2 is SYGVKD. The CDR3 sequence is 17 residues long. Trimming took 6 bases from V and 0 from J, leaving 15 bases between them. CDR3 sequence: CAIRDRDTPSGANVLTF. The CDR3 DNA reads TGTGCCATCAGAGACCGGGACACTCCCTCTGGGGCCAACGTCCTGACTTTC.

The V gene is TRBV18, the J gene TRBJ2-5, with D maybe TRBD1 (6 bases). The better agreement between TRBJ2-7 and the DNA end casts doubt on the J call. Germline assignment: CDR1 KGHSH and CDR2 LQKENI. The CDR3 spans 13 residues. This CDR3 reads CASSPLRGYEQYF. In nucleotides, the CDR3 is TGTGCCAGCTCACCCCTCAGGGGCTACGAGCAGTACTTC.

V gene TRBV6-4 combines with J gene TRBJ1-1; D call uncertain. Trimming removed 5 bases at V and 5 bases at J, with 12 bases between. There are 13 residues in the CDR3. Germline V lookup: CDR1 MRHNA, CDR2 SNTAGT. CDR3 DNA sequence: TGTGCCAGCAGTTACGAGTCGGGAACTGAAGCTTTCTTT. Translated, it gives CASSYESGTEAFF.

The chain's CDR3 is CAWTTGAETQYF. The CDR3 DNA reads as TGTGCCTGGACCACAGGGGCCGAGACCCAGTACTTC. The chain employs TRBV30 and TRBJ2-5; TRBD1 matches 7 bases. Germline V gene lookup returns CDR1 GTSNPN and CDR2 SVGIG (reference sequence). The CDR3 totals 12 residues. The V segment lost 4 bases and the J segment 5 bases; nucleotides outside the gene matches: 4.